This TCR beta chain came from a study of regulatory T cells in long-lasting Graves disease. The sample holds many counts of this clonotype. In building TCR beta libraries, iRepertoire HTBI primers were used together with Arm-PCR of CDR3 regions. TCRdb reanalysed the multiplex PCR reads using MiXCR and keeps one entry per CDR3 protein. Of 360,000 or so distinct CDR3 sequences in the sample, under 20% were seen once. The time point: newly diagnosed GD, antithyroid drugs for less than 3 months. There was RNA extracted from PBMCs, and the TCR library was made from it. The CDR3 covers 15 residues. The V end was cut by 3 bases, the J end by 1 base, with 7 bases between. These same data were also listed under a study on T cells in Graves' hyperthyroidism and ophthalmopathy.

The source was peripheral blood mononuclear cells (PBMCs), collected at new diagnosis, from a patient treated with antithyroid drugs. This TCR was recovered from a woman aged 18 to 35 with Graves disease. V is TRBV12-3 or TRBV12-4 and J is TRBJ2-6; no reliable D call. As DNA, the CDR3 is TGTGCCAGCAGTTTTTTTAGGTCTGGGGCCAACGTCCTGACTTTC. Translated: CASSFFRSGANVLTF.